Shown below are 15 T cell receptor beta chains from a single sample sequenced in a study of shared clonotypes between healthy human individuals. The naive CD8 fraction comprised CD45RO-negative cells positively selected for CCR7 and excluded terminally differentiated effector memory CD45RA+ cells. The assay was immunoSEQ multiplex PCR, and TCRdb's table has in-frame clones only and misses some. The data contain hundreds of thousands of clones, roughly 96% of them seen just once; the ten biggest clones take up about 0.11%. The sample comprised naive CD8+ T cells sorted from blood. The origin of the receptors is a woman in her 30s in good health.

This clone was seen just once. The V call is TRBV7-9, the J call TRBJ2-1; TRBD1 matches at 9 bases. This CDR3 region has 16 residues. Trimming took 5 bases from V and 8 from J; bases not matched to a gene: 13. The germline V gene has CDR1 SEHNR and CDR2 FQNEAQ (reference sequence). CDR3 nucleotides: TGTGCCAGCAGCCCCCCCGGGACAGGGAGGTTGGATGAGCAGTTCTTC. The encoded protein is CASSPPGTGRLDEQFF.

The chain couples TRBV9 to TRBJ1-2; tentatively, D is TRBD1 (6 bases). Per the germline V gene, CDR1 is SGDLS and CDR2 is YYNGEE. The V gene lost 0 bases and the J gene lost 8 bases, with 14 bases spanning the gap. This CDR3 has 14 amino acids. CDR3 nucleotide sequence: TGTGCCAGCAGCGTAGGTGGGGGGGCAAGCGGCTACACCTTC. Encoded protein: CASSVGGGASGYTF.

V usage is TRBV5-6 and J usage is TRBJ2-7; 7 nucleotides align to TRBD2. In germline, CDR1 is SGHDT, CDR2 YYEEEE. Trimming removed 2 bases from V and 0 bases from J; junction bases left unmatched: 2. The CDR3 extends over 14 amino acids. The DNA of the CDR3 is TGTGCCAGCAGCTTTGGCGGGAGCTCCTACGAGCAGTACTTC. Translated, it gives CASSFGGSSYEQYF.

V is TRBV28 and J is TRBJ2-7; a weak D match, TRBD2 (7 bases). V lost 1 base and J lost 6, with 13 bases in between. Per germline, CDR1 MDHEN and CDR2 SYDVKM. This CDR3 is 14 amino acids long. In nucleotides, the CDR3 is TGTGCCAGCAGTTTATCCGGGGGGACAAGCGAGCAGTACTTC. Amino acid sequence: CASSLSGGTSEQYF.

The rearrangement links TRBV6-5 to TRBJ2-7; D is perhaps TRBD1 (6 bases). Germline V lookup: CDR1 MNHEY, CDR2 SVGAGI. V was trimmed by 8 bases and J by 4 bases, leaving 18 bases between them. This CDR3 has 14 amino acids. The CDR3 coding sequence is TGTGCCAGCGGACCCCCGGGACATCCTTACGAGCAGTACTTC. Amino acids: CASGPPGHPYEQYF.

The gene calls are TRBV6-5 and TRBJ2-5; D is unresolved. This CDR3 has 12 amino acids. V was cut by 5 bases and J by 2 bases, with 6 bases left in between. The V gene's germline CDR1 is MNHEY and CDR2 SVGAGI. CDR3 nucleotides: TGTGCCAGCAGTGACAATCAAGAGACCCAGTACTTC. Translation gives CASSDNQETQYF.

J is TRBJ2-1 and V is TRBV27; D unresolved. The germline gives CDR1 MNHEY, CDR2 SMNVEV (reference sequence). This CDR3 is 13 amino acids long. Trimming removed 8 bases from V and 7 bases from J, with 15 bases in between. The DNA of the CDR3 is TGTGCCAGCCAATCTGCTGGGCTAAATGAGCAGTTCTTC. Translating it yields CASQSAGLNEQFF.

The V and J genes are TRBV9 and TRBJ2-1; 7 bases map to TRBD1. With V trimmed by 4 bases and J by 5 bases, 12 bases remained unmatched. The CDR3 has 16 residues. Germline lookup yields CDR1 SGDLS and CDR2 YYNGEE. CDR3 sequence: CASSPLDRYGDNEQFF. CDR3 nucleotide sequence: TGTGCCAGCAGCCCCCTGGACAGGTACGGAGACAATGAGCAGTTCTTC.

The chain recombines TRBV6-1 with TRBJ2-1; 12 bases map to TRBD2. The V gene's germline CDR1 is MNHNS and CDR2 SASEGT. The CDR3 has 14 amino acids. The junction had 6 bases not matched to a gene; V was cut back by 10 bases and J by 5 bases. CDR3 protein: CAIKTSGSNNEQFF. The CDR3 coding sequence is TGTGCCATCAAGACTAGCGGGAGCAACAATGAGCAGTTCTTC.

The chain is built from TRBV28 and TRBJ2-7, with D uncertain. Per the germline V gene, CDR1 is MDHEN and CDR2 is SYDVKM. The V end was cut by 5 bases, the J end by 5 bases, with 13 bases between. The CDR3 consists of 13 residues. CDR3 amino acids: CASSPTEANEQYF. CDR3 bases: TGTGCCAGCAGTCCCACTGAAGCTAACGAGCAGTACTTC.

The gene calls are TRBV5-5 and TRBJ1-2; 7 positions match TRBD1. The V gene end was trimmed by 4 bases and the J gene end by 3 bases; junction bases not matched to a gene: 3. The CDR3 is 13 amino acids. The V gene's germline CDR1 is SGHKS and CDR2 YYEKEE (reference sequence). The CDR3 DNA is TGTGCCAGCAGCGACGGACAGGACTATGGCTACACCTTC. Encoded protein: CASSDGQDYGYTF.

The chain is built from TRBV7-9 and TRBJ2-3; D may correspond to TRBD1 or TRBD2 (5 bases each). The V gene's germline CDR1 is SEHNR and CDR2 FQNEAQ (reference sequence). The V end was cut by 5 bases, the J end by 7 bases, with 13 bases between. The CDR3 consists of 13 residues. The CDR3 region is CASSSPEGYTQYF. CDR3 DNA: TGTGCCAGCAGCAGTCCCGAGGGGTATACGCAGTATTTT.

The chain uses TRBV7-9 and TRBJ2-2; 10 nucleotides align to TRBD2. Germline CDR1 SEHNR, CDR2 FQNEAQ (reference sequence). This CDR3 region has 18 residues. V shed 8 bases, J shed 3 bases, and the junction held 15 bases outside the gene matches. CDR3 sequence: CASESAEREGRDTGELFF. For the CDR3, the DNA is TGTGCCAGCGAATCCGCGGAGCGGGAGGGCCGGGACACCGGGGAGCTGTTTTTT. Combining the CDR3 with reference TRBV7-9 and TRBJ2-2 gives the whole variable domain DTGVSQNPRHKITKRGQNVTFRCDPISEHNRLYWYRQTLGQGPEFLTYFQNEAQLEKSRLLSDRFSAERPKGSFSTLEIQRTEQGDSAMYLCASESAEREGRDTGELFFGEGSRLTVL.

The chain uses TRBV29-1 and TRBJ2-7; 10 bases are shared with TRBD1. Germline V gives CDR1 SQVTM, CDR2 ANQGSEA. The CDR3 runs to 13 residues. With V trimmed by 5 bases and J by 3 bases, 4 bases remained unmatched. The CDR3 spells CSVTWTGGYEQYF. CDR3 DNA: TGCAGCGTTACGTGGACAGGGGGCTACGAGCAGTACTTC.

This rearrangement joins TRBV27 to TRBJ2-5; D unclear. Matching the DNA end better, TRBJ2-7 makes the J call doubtful. The germline V gene encodes CDR1 MNHEY and CDR2 SMNVEV (reference sequence). This CDR3 is 13 amino acids long. The CDR3 DNA reads TGTGCCAGCAGTGACGGAATGGTTTACGAGCAGTACTTC. Translating gives CASSDGMVYEQYF.